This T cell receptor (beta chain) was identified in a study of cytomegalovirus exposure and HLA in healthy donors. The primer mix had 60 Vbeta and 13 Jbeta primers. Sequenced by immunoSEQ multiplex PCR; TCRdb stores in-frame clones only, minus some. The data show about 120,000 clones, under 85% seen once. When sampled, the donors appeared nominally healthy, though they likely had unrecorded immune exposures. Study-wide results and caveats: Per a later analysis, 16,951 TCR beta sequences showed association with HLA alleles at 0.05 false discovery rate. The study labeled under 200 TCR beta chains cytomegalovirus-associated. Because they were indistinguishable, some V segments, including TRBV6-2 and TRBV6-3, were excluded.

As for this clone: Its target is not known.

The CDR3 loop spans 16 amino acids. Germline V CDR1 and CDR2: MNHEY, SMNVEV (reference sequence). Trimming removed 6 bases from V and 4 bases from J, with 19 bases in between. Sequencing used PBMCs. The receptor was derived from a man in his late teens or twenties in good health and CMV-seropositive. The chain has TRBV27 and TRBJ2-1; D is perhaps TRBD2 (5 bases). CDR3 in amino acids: CASRFNPSEGYNEQFF. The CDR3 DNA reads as TGTGCCAGCAGATTCAACCCGAGCGAGGGTTACAATGAGCAGTTCTTC.